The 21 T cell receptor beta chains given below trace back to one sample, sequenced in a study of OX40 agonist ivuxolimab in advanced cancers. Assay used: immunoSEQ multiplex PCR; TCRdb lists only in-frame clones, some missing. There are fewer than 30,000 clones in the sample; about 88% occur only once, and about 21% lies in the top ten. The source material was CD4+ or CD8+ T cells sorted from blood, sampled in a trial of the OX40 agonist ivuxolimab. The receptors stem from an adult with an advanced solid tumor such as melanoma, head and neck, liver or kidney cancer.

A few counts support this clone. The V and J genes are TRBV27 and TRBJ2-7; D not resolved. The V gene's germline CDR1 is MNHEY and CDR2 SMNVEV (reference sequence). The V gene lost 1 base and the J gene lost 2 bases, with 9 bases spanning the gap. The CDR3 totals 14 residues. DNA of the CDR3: TGTGCCAGCAGTTTATACAGTGACGCCTACGAGCAGTACTTC. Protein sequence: CASSLYSDAYEQYF.

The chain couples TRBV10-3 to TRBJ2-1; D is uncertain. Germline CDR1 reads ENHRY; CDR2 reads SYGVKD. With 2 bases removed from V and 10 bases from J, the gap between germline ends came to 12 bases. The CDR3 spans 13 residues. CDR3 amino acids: CAISETNLGEQFF. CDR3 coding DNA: TGTGCCATCAGTGAGACCAACCTGGGAGAGCAGTTCTTC.

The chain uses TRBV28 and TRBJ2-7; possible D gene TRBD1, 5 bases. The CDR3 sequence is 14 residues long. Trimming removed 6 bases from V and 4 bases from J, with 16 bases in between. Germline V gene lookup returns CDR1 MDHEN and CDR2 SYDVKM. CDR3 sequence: CASSSPGPVYEQYF. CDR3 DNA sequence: TGTGCCAGCAGCTCCCCAGGGCCCGTATACGAGCAGTACTTC.

As DNA, the CDR3 is TGTGCCAGCAGCATGGGATGGGGGGCACTCCAAGAGACCCAGTACTTC. As protein: CASSMGWGALQETQYF. V usage is TRBV11-2 and J usage is TRBJ2-5; D may be TRBD1 or TRBD2 (6 bases each). Trimming pared 5 bases from V and 1 base from J, leaving 17 bases between. Germline lookup yields CDR1 SGHAT and CDR2 FQNNGV. The CDR3 has 16 residues.

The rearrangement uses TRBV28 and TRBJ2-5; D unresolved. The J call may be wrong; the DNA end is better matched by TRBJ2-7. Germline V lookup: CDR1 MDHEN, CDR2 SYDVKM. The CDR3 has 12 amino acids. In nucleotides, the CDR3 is TGTGCCAGCAGTTCGTCCCCTGCCGAGCAGTACTTC. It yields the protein CASSSSPAEQYF.

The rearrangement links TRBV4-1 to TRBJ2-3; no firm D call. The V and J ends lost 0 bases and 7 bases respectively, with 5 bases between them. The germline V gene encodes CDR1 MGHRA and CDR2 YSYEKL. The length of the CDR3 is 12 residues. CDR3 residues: CASSQDLHTQYF. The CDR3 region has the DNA TGCGCCAGCAGCCAAGACTTACATACGCAGTATTTT.

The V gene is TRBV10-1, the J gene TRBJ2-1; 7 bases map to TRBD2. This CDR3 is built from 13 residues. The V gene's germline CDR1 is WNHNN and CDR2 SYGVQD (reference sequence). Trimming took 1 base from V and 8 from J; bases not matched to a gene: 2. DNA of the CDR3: TGCGCCAGCAGTGAGTTGGGGGGGTATGAGCAGTTCTTC. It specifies CASSELGGYEQFF.

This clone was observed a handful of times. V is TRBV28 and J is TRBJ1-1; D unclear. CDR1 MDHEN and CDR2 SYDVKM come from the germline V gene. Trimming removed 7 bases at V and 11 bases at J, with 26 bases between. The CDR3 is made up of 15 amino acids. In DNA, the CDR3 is TGTGCCAGCACTCTTACCGGGAGCGCGAGTTCGTGGGCTTTCTTT. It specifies CASTLTGSASSWAFF.

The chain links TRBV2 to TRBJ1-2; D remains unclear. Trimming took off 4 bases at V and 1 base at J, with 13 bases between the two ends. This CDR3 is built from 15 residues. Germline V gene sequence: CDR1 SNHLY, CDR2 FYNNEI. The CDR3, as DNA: TGTGCCAGCAGTGGAAGCCGAGACTTTAACTATGGCTACACCTTC. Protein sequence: CASSGSRDFNYGYTF.

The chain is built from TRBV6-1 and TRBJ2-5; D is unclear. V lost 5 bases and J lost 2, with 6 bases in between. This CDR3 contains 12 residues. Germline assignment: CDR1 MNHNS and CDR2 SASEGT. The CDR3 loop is CASSFDQETQYF. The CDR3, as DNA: TGTGCCAGCAGTTTCGATCAAGAGACCCAGTACTTC.

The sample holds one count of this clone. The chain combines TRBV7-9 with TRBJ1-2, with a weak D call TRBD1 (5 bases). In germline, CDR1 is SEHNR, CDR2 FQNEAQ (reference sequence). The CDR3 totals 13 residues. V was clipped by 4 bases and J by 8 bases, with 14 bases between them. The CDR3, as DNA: TGTGCCAGCAGCTACGAAGGGGTTAAGGGCTACACCTTC. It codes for CASSYEGVKGYTF.

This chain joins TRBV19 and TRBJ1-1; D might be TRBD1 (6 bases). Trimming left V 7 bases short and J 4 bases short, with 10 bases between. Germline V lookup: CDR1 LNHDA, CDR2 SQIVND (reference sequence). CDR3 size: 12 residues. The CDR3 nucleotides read TGTGCCAGTAATGGGGGGGCCACTGAAGCTTTCTTT. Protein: CASNGGATEAFF.

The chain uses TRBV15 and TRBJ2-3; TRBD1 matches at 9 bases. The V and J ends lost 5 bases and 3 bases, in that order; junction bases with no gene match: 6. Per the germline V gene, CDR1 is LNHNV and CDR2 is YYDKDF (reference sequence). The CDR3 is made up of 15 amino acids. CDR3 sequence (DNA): TGTGCCACCAGCGGGGGACAGGGAGGTACAGATACGCAGTATTTT. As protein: CATSGGQGGTDTQYF.

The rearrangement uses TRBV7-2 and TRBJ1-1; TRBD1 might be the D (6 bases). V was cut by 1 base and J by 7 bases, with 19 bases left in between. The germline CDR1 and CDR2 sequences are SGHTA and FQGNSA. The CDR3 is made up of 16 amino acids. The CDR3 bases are TGTGCCAGCAGCTTAGTGCCGGGGGCTCGTGGGAATGAAGCTTTCTTT. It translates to CASSLVPGARGNEAFF.

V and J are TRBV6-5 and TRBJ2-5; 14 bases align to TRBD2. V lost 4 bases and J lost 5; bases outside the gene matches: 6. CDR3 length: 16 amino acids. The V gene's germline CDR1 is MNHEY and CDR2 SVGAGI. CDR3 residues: CASSSGLAGAGETQYF. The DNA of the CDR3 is TGTGCCAGCAGTTCGGGACTAGCGGGGGCGGGGGAGACCCAGTACTTC.

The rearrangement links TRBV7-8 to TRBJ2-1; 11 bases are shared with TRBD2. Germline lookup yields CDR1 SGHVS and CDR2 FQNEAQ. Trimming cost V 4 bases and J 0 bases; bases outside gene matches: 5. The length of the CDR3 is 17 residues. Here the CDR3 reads CASSSGLAEYSYNEQFF. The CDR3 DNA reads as TGTGCCAGCAGCTCGGGACTAGCGGAATACTCCTACAATGAGCAGTTCTTC. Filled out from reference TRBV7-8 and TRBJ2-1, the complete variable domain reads GAGVSQSPRYKVAKRGQDVALRCDPISGHVSLFWYQQALGQGPEFLTYFQNEAQLDKSGLPSDRFFAERPEGSVSTLKIQRTQQEDSAVYLCASSSGLAEYSYNEQFFGPGTRLTVL.

Here the CDR3 reads CASSQASGSLFYEQYF. Here the CDR3 DNA reads TGCGCCAGCAGCCAGGCCTCCGGGTCCCTCTTCTACGAGCAGTACTTC. The genes are TRBV4-1 and TRBJ2-7; D not resolved. CDR1 is MGHRA, CDR2 YSYEKL, per germline. Deletions cut 3 bases from V and 3 bases from J, with 18 bases between. The CDR3 runs to 16 residues.

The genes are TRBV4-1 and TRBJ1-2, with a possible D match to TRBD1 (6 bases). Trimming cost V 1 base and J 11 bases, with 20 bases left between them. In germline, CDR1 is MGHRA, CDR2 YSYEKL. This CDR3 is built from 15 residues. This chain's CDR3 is CASSQGLGFGGPYTF. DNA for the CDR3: TGCGCCAGCAGCCAAGGCTTAGGATTCGGGGGCCCTTACACCTTC.

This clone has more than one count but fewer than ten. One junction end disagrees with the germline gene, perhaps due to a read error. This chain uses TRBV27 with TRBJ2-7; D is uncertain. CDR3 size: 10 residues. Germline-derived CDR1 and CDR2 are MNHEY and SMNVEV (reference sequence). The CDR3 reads CASSLYEQYF. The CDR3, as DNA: TGTGCCAGCAGCTTATACGAGCAGTACTTC.

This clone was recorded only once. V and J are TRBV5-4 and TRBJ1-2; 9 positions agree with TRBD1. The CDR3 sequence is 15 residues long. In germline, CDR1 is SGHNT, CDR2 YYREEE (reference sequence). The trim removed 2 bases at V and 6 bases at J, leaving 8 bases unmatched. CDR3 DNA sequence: TGTGCCAGCAGCTTACAGGGGGCGGAACGAGATGGCTACACCTTC. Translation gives CASSLQGAERDGYTF. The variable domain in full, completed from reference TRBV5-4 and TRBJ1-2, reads ETGVTQSPTHLIKTRGQQVTLRCSSQSGHNTVSWYQQALGQGPQFIFQYYREEENGRGNFPPRFSGLQFPNYSSELNVNALELDDSALYLCASSLQGAERDGYTFGSGTRLTVV.

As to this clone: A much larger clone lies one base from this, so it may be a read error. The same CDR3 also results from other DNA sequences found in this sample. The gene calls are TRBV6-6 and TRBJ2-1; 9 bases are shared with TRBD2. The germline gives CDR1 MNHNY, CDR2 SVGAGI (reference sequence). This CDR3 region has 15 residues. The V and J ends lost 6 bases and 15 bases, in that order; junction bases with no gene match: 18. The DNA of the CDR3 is TGTGCCAGCAGCTATCTGGGGACTAGCCCTGGTTTGGGGTTCTTC. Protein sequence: CASSYLGTSPGLGFF.